One sample yielded the 6 T cell receptor beta chains listed below, sequenced in a study of T cell repertoires in cytomegalovirus infection. One entry per CDR3 protein results from TCRdb running MiXCR on the reads. The repertoire holds approximately 73,000 distinct CDR3 sequences, about 40% seen once, with just over 90% in the top ten. Their antigen targets remain unknown. The material was CD8+ T cells from cultured PBMCs, obtained from culture after CMV antigen stimulation. The receptors were sampled from a human donor in good health (CMV status not recorded). Some clones in this sample may be carry-over from other donors' samples.

The chain recombines TRBV27 with TRBJ2-7; tentative D call: TRBD1 (6 bases). From germline, CDR1 is MNHEY and CDR2 SMNVEV (reference sequence). V was pared by 2 bases and J by 3 bases, with 14 bases between. The CDR3 loop spans 15 amino acids. The CDR3 loop is CASSLRWGQGYEQYF. DNA for the CDR3: TGTGCCAGCAGTTTACGGTGGGGGCAAGGCTACGAGCAGTACTTC.

This chain uses TRBV5-6 with TRBJ2-3; D may be TRBD2 (5 bases). The CDR3 has 15 amino acids. Germline assignment: CDR1 SGHDT and CDR2 YYEEEE. The ends were cut back, 4 bases at V and 4 bases at J, with 16 bases in the middle. The CDR3 DNA reads TGTGCCAGCAGCCGGTTCGGGGAAGCGGCAGATACGCAGTATTTT. It is translated as CASSRFGEAADTQYF.

The V gene is TRBV5-6, the J gene TRBJ2-7; no reliable D call. Between the trimmed V and J ends, which lost 2 bases and 2 bases, there was a span of 14 bases. The length of the CDR3 is 15 residues. Germline V CDR1 and CDR2: SGHDT, YYEEEE. CDR3 nucleotide sequence: TGTGCCAGCAGCTTTTTAACGGCGCTACCCTACGAGCAGTACTTC. Amino acids: CASSFLTALPYEQYF.

This clonotype turned up a few times. The V call is TRBV7-2, the J call TRBJ2-3; perhaps D is TRBD1 or TRBD2 (6 bases each). CDR3 size: 16 residues. The V and J ends lost 1 base and 0 bases respectively, with 11 bases between them. CDR1 and CDR2 from the germline V gene are SGHTA and FQGNSA. The CDR3 region has the DNA TGTGCCAGCAGCTTAGGAGGGGGGCTAAGCACAGATACGCAGTATTTT. Its protein is CASSLGGGLSTDTQYF.

This clonotype came up once. The rearrangement uses TRBV7-9 and TRBJ1-1; D is uncertain. V gave up 5 bases and J gave up 7 bases, with 11 bases separating them. The CDR3 spans 12 residues. Looked up from germline, CDR1 is SEHNR and CDR2 is FQNEAQ (reference sequence). The CDR3 reads CASSLSDFEAFF. DNA of the CDR3: TGTGCCAGCAGCCTCTCAGACTTTGAAGCTTTCTTT.

The gene calls are TRBV2 and TRBJ1-2; TRBD1 might be the D (5 bases). The CDR3 spans 12 residues. Deletions cut 5 bases from V and 13 bases from J, with 17 bases between. The germline V gene encodes CDR1 SNHLY and CDR2 FYNNEI. This CDR3 reads CASSLRGQNPTF. In nucleotides, the CDR3 is TGTGCCAGCAGTCTCCGGGGCCAGAACCCCACCTTC. The full variable domain, in which reference TRBV2 and TRBJ1-2 provide the parts outside the CDR3, is EPEVTQTPSHQVTQMGQEVILRCVPISNHLYFYWYRQILGQKVEFLVSFYNNEISEKSEIFDDQFSVERPDGSNFTLKIRSTKLEDSAMYFCASSLRGQNPTFGSGTRLTVV.